Below, 2 T cell receptor beta chains from the same sample are listed, as sequenced in a study of CD8 T cells in ankylosing spondylitis. Via MiXCR, TCRdb re-called the 5' RACE reads, giving one row per CDR3 protein. Of 300,000 to 350,000 distinct CDR3 sequences in the sample, about 9.9% were seen once. Sequencing was carried out using blood, either unsorted or a sorted T cell fraction (not recorded which). The source is a female donor with ankylosing spondylitis or in good health (not recorded which).

The chain joins TRBV7-6 to TRBJ2-7, with D possibly being TRBD1 (5 bases). Trimming removed 1 base from V and 1 base from J, with 23 bases in between. The CDR3 contains 19 residues. The germline gives CDR1 SGHVS, CDR2 FNYEAQ. The CDR3 protein is CASSLGQTRPGFSSYEQYF. For the CDR3, the DNA is TGTGCCAGCAGCTTAGGACAAACCAGACCAGGGTTCTCGTCCTACGAGCAGTACTTC. Based on the CDR3 plus reference TRBV7-6 and TRBJ2-7, the full variable domain is GAGVSQSPRYKVTKRGQDVALRCDPISGHVSLYWYRQALGQGPEFLTYFNYEAQQDKSGLPNDRFSAERPEGSISTLTIQRTEQRDSAMYRCASSLGQTRPGFSSYEQYFGPGTRLTVT.

The table lists this clonotype with many counts. The rearrangement uses TRBV15 and TRBJ2-1, with D perhaps matching TRBD1 (6 bases). The length of the CDR3 is 15 residues. In germline, CDR1 is LNHNV, CDR2 YYDKDF (reference sequence). V was trimmed by 2 bases and J by 4 bases, leaving 12 bases between them. The CDR3: CATSRPMDSYNEQFF. Written as DNA, the CDR3 is TGTGCCACCAGCAGACCGATGGACAGTTACAATGAGCAGTTCTTC.